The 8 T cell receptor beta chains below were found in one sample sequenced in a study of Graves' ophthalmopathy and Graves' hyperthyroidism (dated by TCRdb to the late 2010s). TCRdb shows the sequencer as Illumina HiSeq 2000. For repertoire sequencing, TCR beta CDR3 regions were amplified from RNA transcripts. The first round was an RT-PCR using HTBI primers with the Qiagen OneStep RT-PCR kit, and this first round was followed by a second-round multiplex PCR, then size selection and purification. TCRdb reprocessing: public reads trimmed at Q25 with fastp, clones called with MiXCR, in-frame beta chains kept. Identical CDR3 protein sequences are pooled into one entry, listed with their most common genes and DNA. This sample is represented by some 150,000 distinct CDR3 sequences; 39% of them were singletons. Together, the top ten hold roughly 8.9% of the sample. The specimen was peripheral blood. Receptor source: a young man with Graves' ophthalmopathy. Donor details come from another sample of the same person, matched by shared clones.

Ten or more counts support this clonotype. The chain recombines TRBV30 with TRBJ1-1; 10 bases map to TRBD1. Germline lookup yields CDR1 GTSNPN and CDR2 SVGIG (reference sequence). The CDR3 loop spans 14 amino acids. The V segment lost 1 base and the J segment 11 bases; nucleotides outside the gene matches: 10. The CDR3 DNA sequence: TGTGCCTGGAGTGCCGGGACAGGGGTTTTTGGTGCTTTCTTT. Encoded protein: CAWSAGTGVFGAFF. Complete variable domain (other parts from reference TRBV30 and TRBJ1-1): SQTIHQWPATLVQPVGSPLSLECTVEGTSNPNLYWYRQAAGRGLQLLFYSVGIGQISSEVPQNLSASRPQDRQFILSSKKLLLSDSGFYLCAWSAGTGVFGAFFGQGTRLTVV.

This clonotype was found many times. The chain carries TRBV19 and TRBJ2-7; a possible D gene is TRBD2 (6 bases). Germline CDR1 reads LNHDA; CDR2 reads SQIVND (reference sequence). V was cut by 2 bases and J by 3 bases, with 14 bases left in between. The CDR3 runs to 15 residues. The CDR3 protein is CASSIRGAGSYEQYF. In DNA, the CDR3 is TGTGCCAGTAGTATAAGAGGGGCGGGAAGCTACGAGCAGTACTTC.

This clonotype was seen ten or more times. The CDR3 region is CASSPRGRRANYGYTF. The CDR3 DNA reads TGTGCCAGCAGTCCCAGGGGCAGGAGAGCTAACTATGGCTACACCTTC. The chain uses TRBV28 and TRBJ1-2; perhaps TRBD1 as D (6 bases). Germline-derived CDR1 and CDR2 are MDHEN and SYDVKM. The CDR3 spans 16 residues. V lost 5 bases and J 0 bases, leaving 16 bases between the germline ends.

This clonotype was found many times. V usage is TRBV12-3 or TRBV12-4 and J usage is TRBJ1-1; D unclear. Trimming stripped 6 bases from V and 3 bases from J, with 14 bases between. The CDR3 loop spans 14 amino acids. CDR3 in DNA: TGTGCCAGCAGCCGGATCGCGATAGACACTGAAGCTTTCTTT. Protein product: CASSRIAIDTEAFF.

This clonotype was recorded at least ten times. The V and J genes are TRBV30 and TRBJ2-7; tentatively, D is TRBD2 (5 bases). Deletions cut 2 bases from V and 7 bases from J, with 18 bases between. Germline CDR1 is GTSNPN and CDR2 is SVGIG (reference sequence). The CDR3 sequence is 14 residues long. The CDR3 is CAWSYLSGSGEQYF. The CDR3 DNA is TGTGCCTGGAGTTACCTCTCGGGATCGGGTGAGCAGTACTTC.

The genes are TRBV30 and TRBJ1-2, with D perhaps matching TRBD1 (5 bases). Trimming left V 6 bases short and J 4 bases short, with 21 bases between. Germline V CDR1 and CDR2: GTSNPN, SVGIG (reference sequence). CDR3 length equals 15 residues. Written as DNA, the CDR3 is TGTGCCTGCTCCCTCGCGGGACGCAGAGGCTATGGCTACACCTTC. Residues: CACSLAGRRGYGYTF. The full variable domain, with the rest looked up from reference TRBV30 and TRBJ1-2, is SQTIHQWPATLVQPVGSPLSLECTVEGTSNPNLYWYRQAAGRGLQLLFYSVGIGQISSEVPQNLSASRPQDRQFILSSKKLLLSDSGFYLCACSLAGRRGYGYTFGSGTRLTVV.

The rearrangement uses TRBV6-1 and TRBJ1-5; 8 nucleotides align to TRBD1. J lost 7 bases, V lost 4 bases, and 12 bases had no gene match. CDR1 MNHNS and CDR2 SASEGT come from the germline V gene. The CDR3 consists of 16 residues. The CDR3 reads CASSVPRTGWRQPQHF. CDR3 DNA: TGTGCCAGCAGTGTTCCTAGGACAGGGTGGCGACAGCCCCAGCATTTT.

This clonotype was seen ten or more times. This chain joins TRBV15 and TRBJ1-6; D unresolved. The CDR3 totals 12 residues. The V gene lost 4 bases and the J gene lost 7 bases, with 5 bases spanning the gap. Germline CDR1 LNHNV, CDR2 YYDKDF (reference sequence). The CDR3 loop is CATSTANSPLHF. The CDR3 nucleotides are TGTGCCACCAGCACAGCCAATTCACCCCTCCACTTT.